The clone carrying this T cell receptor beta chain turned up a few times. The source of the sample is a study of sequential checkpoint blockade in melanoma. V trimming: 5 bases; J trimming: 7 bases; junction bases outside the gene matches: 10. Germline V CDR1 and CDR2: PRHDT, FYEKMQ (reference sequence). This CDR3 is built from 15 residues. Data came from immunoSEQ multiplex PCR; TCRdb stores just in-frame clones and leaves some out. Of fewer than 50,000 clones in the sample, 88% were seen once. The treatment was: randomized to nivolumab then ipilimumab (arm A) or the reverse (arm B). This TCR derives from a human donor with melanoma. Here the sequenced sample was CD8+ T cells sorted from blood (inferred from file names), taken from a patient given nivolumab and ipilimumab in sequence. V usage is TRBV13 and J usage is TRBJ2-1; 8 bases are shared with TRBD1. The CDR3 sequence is CASSPAGQGSNEQFF. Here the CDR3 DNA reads TGTGCCAGCAGCCCAGCCGGACAGGGTTCGAATGAGCAGTTCTTC.